This T cell receptor beta chain was retrieved from a study of blood T cells in healthy people across ages. This CDR3 is 17 amino acids long. Germline V gives CDR1 SGHRS, CDR2 YFSETQ. V shed 3 bases, J shed 5 bases, and the junction held 15 bases outside the gene matches. About this clonotype itself: The antigen is undetermined.

With a J-beta primer mix and a sample-barcoded 5' primer, a second PCR ran 7 to 11 cycles. TCRdb reprocessed the 5' RACE reads with MiXCR, giving one entry per CDR3 protein. The table includes 1.5 million to 2 million distinct CDR3 sequences, 34% detected once. Broader study findings: TCR beta diversity tracked closely with naive T cell percentage. It was not possible, with unsorted PBMCs, to conclusively compare naive and antigen-experienced cells.

The specimen sequenced was blood. The TCR was taken from a woman in her 30s in good health. This chain links TRBV5-1 with TRBJ2-3; TRBD2 matches at 7 bases. The CDR3 nucleotides read TGCGCCAGCAGCTACCCCCAAGGGGCGGGAGTATTAGATACGCAGTATTTT. Translating gives CASSYPQGAGVLDTQYF.